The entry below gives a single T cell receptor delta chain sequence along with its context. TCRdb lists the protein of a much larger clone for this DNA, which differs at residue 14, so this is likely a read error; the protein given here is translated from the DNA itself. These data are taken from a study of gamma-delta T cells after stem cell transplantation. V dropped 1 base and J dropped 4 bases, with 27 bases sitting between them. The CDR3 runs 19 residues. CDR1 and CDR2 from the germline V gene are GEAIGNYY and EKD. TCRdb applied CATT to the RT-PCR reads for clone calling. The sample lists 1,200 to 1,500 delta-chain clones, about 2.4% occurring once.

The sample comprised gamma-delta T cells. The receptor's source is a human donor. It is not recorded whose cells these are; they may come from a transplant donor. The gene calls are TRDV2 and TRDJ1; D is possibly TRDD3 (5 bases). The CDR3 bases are TGTGCCTGTGACACTATTTCCCTTTCAACTGGACCATACAACGATAAACTCATCTTT. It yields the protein CACDTISLSTGPYNDKLIF.